The T cell receptor beta chain described here comes from a study of T cell responses to AZD1222 COVID-19 vaccine. General study findings and limits: In a largely white British group with more females than males, clonal diversity was possibly underestimated. Vaccination with two AZD1222 doses was followed by a rise in Spike-specific TCR breadth and depth.

With respect to this clone: The antigen remains undetermined.

Trimming at V came to 2 bases and at J to 6 bases, leaving 6 bases not matched to a gene. The CDR3 sequence is 15 residues long. CDR1 is MDHEN, CDR2 SYDVKM, per germline. The data were produced by immunoSEQ multiplex PCR, yet TCRdb's version contains in-frame clones alone and is incomplete. The table lists under 150,000 clones, more than 85% of them singletons. This receptor was identified in an adult in good health. This sequence joins TRBV28 and TRBJ2-3, with 9 bases fitting TRBD1. The sample consisted of peripheral blood, taken on day 0 of AZD1222 vaccination. CDR3 nucleotides: TGTGCCAGCAGTTTAGCGTGGGACAGGGAGGATACGCAGTATTTT. Amino acids: CASSLAWDREDTQYF.